This T cell receptor (beta chain) was obtained from a study of cytotoxic CD8 clonotypes in ibrutinib-treated CLL. Regarding the study as a whole: Clonality measured at baseline exceeded age-matched healthy donors, tracking circulating CD8+ T-cell counts. Clonality rose at ibrutinib response, held steady in sustained remission, and fell toward baseline at progression.

Sequenced by immunoSEQ multiplex PCR; TCRdb stores in-frame clones only, minus some. Here the sample spans about 130,000 clones, roughly 85% being singletons. Concerning this clone: As yet, its antigen is unknown.

The TCR was taken from a human donor with chronic lymphocytic leukemia. Sequenced material: PBMCs, taken after 24 months of ibrutinib treatment.

The CDR3 region is CASSLFQGYEQYF. As DNA, the CDR3 is TGTGCCAGCAGCTTGTTTCAGGGCTACGAGCAGTACTTC. The rearrangement uses TRBV5-5 and TRBJ2-7; D is perhaps TRBD1 (5 bases). Looked up from germline, CDR1 is SGHKS and CDR2 is YYEKEE (reference sequence). The CDR3 runs 13 residues. Trimming shortened V by 1 base and J by 3 bases, and 8 bases separated the two germline ends.